Listed below are T cell receptor beta chains from one sample, sequenced in a study of blood T cell repertoires in COVID-19. Only in-frame clones appear in the TCRdb table, and some are missing; sequencing was by immunoSEQ multiplex PCR. The sample lists under 80,000 clones; around 89% were seen once. The sample taken for sequencing was peripheral blood. The receptor set was obtained from a man aged 65 to 85 with active or convalescent COVID-19. The conserved cysteine and the conserved F or W are not part of the CDR3 here.

V gene	J gene	CDR3 protein
TRBV3-1/TRBV3-2	TRBJ2-1	ASSPLGLAGNEQF
TRBV10-3	TRBJ1-1	AITSEQGAVEAF
TRBV7-6	TRBJ1-4	ASSSPDRGQEKLF
TRBV6-6	TRBJ1-5	ASKDRVDGNQPQH
TRBV7-2	TRBJ2-4	ASSFMMAGAGSKNIQY
TRBV19	TRBJ2-2	ASVAGSNTGELF
TRBV5-1	TRBJ2-3	ASSLADSGSTDTQY
TRBV5-1	TRBJ2-1	ASSSSGRVGDEQF
TRBV4-2	TRBJ2-3	ASSQQVGTDTQY
TRBV4-3	TRBJ2-7	ASSPQPDITYEQY
TRBV28	TRBJ2-4	ASSLFGWAKGTVYDNIQY
TRBV18	TRBJ2-1	ASSLGTGWNGEQF
TRBV28	TRBJ2-7	ASSRGATGPEY
TRBV6-2/TRBV6-3	TRBJ2-2	ASSYFLNRVAARGNTGELF
TRBV6-6	TRBJ1-1	ASRTWTGNTEAF
TRBV4-2	TRBJ2-2	ASSPVRTGNTGELF
TRBV18	TRBJ2-1	ASSRSGGSYNEQF
TRBV27	TRBJ2-7	ASSFSPGGGLYEQY
TRBV29-1	TRBJ2-4	SVERLANNIQY
TRBV7-9	TRBJ2-1	ASSLLAGAQSSYNEQF
TRBV7-9	TRBJ2-3	ASSNPRGADTQY
TRBV2	TRBJ2-7	ASRERDFRGEQY
TRBV19	TRBJ1-5	ASSAKSNQPQH
TRBV7-9	TRBJ1-4	ASSLTYRGRTNEKLF
TRBV29-1	TRBJ1-4	SVTYRAANEKLF
TRBV2	TRBJ1-2	ASSTGANYGYT
TRBV11-2	TRBJ2-3	ASSLAHKKNTDTQY
TRBV6-5	TRBJ2-1	ASSQDRVDEQF
TRBV28	TRBJ1-2	ASREDRGNYGYT
TRBV28	TRBJ1-1	ASSGKTGGLNTEAF
TRBV2	TRBJ1-5	ASSAGANQPQH
TRBV28	TRBJ2-3	ASSLPGLGSTDTQY
TRBV30	TRBJ1-2	AWSLGRTSGGYGYT
TRBV27	TRBJ1-5	ASSFQGASDQPQH
TRBV6-5	TRBJ2-7	ATRPGQGGEQY
TRBV28	TRBJ1-2	ASSADRVGGYT
TRBV9	TRBJ2-7	ASSVYVVAGEDEQY
TRBV24-1	TRBJ2-7	ATSKGQGVYEQY
TRBV28	TRBJ1-2	ASSLAAFPGGYT
TRBV7-2	TRBJ2-3	ASSLSPSGVRTDTQY
TRBV18	TRBJ2-1	ASSPPLAGVFEQF
TRBV29-1	TRBJ2-5	SGAVFRTGAGETQY
TRBV2	TRBJ2-1	ASSLASEQF
TRBV9	TRBJ2-5	ASSARQNQETQY
TRBV19	TRBJ2-1	ATSGRTYNEQF
TRBV5-4	TRBJ2-3	ASSPRGVGTDTQY
TRBV3-1/TRBV3-2	TRBJ2-1	ASGRTGGGEQF
TRBV28	TRBJ1-4	ASRTPKTGSAEKLF